A selection of T cell receptor beta chains follows, all from one sample in a study of T cell repertoires in cytomegalovirus infection. Antigens of these TCRs are unknown. TCRdb processed the reads anew with MiXCR; each CDR3 protein has one entry. The sample holds roughly 570,000 distinct CDR3 sequences, around two fifths seen once. The sequenced sample was cultured PBMCs, obtained from culture after CMV antigen stimulation. Receptors originate from a human donor in good health (CMV status not recorded). Some clones in this sample may be carry-over from other donors' samples. Each CDR3 is given with its conserved first and last residue.

TRBV7-2,TRBJ2-7,CASSLVGGGGSYEQYF
TRBV6-1,TRBJ2-5,CASSGTAHQTQYF
TRBV6-5,TRBJ2-5,CASSPMRDYWETQYF
TRBV29-1,.,CSVWLAEELFF
TRBV7-2,TRBJ2-3,CASSQDLFTDTQYF
TRBV7-6,TRBJ2-2,CASTLAVAEAGELFF
TRBV5-1,TRBJ1-2,CASSPDTDRGYTF
TRBV7-2,TRBJ1-1,CASSLVGSGLSEAFF
TRBV7-6,TRBJ1-1,CASSSEGGTEAFF
TRBV24-1,TRBJ2-1,CATSDSGAGGPVNEQFF
TRBV7-2,TRBJ2-5,CASSFRWGRQETQYF
TRBV7-6,TRBJ2-1,CASSLARAYNEQFF
TRBV19,TRBJ1-5,CASIPYVGSGPQHF
TRBV2,TRBJ2-5,CASTGEETQYF
TRBV12-3/TRBV12-4,TRBJ2-3,CASSLFRDSIAADTQYF
TRBV4-1,TRBJ2-7,CASSRSGTGPSEQYF
TRBV10-3,TRBJ2-7,CAISGWGIYEQYF
TRBV7-6,TRBJ2-1,CASSLDPGSYNEQFF
TRBV15,TRBJ2-5,CATSRVPGLRTGKQETQYF
TRBV18,TRBJ2-1,CASSPRGTEVNNEQFF
TRBV4-1,TRBJ1-5,CASSQDWGQNQPQHF
TRBV7-2,TRBJ1-2,CASSPPGQYGYTF
TRBV7-2,TRBJ2-7,CASSRGGGSYEQYF
TRBV20-1,TRBJ2-1,CSARARAPSYNEQFF
TRBV7-8,TRBJ2-1,CASSSGPLAYEQFF
TRBV12-3/TRBV12-4,TRBJ1-1,CASRSTMGSGTEAFF
TRBV6-2/TRBV6-3,TRBJ2-5,CASSFSHPQKGSGTQYF
TRBV7-2,TRBJ2-3,CASSTRQGQDTQYF
TRBV7-8,TRBJ2-1,CASSFGRALYNEQFF
TRBV7-2,TRBJ1-6,CASSPQGAYNSPLHF
TRBV28,TRBJ2-5,CASSPHAGTVQETQYF